The rows below give T cell receptor beta chains drawn from one sample of a study of long-term antiretroviral therapy in people with HIV. The protocol was immunoSEQ multiplex PCR, while the TCRdb copy is restricted to in-frame clones and leaves out a portion. The data contain around 28,000 clones, approximately 80% of them singletons. This sample comprised unsorted PBMCs, obtained approximately 2.9 years after starting antiretroviral therapy. The receptors were gathered from a young man with HIV. Each CDR3 is given with its conserved first and last residue. D genes are given only for firm matches. Only part of the rows carry a size: once, few, many, or a class if the clone is expanded.

>TRBD2|NA|TRBV28|TRBJ2-1
CASSHLLAEGSNEQFF
TGTGCCAGCAGCCACCTCCTAGCGGAGGGGTCAAATGAGCAGTTCTTC
>TRBD1|NA|TRBV7-9|TRBJ2-1
CASGFTGEFNEQFF
TGTGCCAGCGGCTTCACAGGGGAGTTCAATGAGCAGTTCTTC
>NA|once|TRBV29-1|TRBJ2-4
CSVGRGAGAKNIQYF
TGCAGCGTTGGCCGAGGTGCGGGCGCCAAAAACATTCAGTACTTC
>NA|NA|TRBV27|TRBJ2-7
CASSYKGYEQYF
TGTGCCAGCAGTTACAAGGGTTACGAGCAGTACTTC
>NA|NA|TRBV19|TRBJ1-2
CASSSHYGYTF
TGTGCCAGTAGTAGCCACTATGGCTACACCTTC
>NA|few|TRBV5-6|TRBJ1-5
CASSLFNQPQHF
TGTGCCAGCAGCTTATTTAATCAGCCCCAGCATTTT
>NA|few|TRBV7-9|TRBJ1-4
CASSPSGQGNNNEKLFF
TGTGCCAGCAGCCCATCAGGGCAGGGGAATAATAATGAAAAACTGTTTTTT
>NA|NA|TRBV7-8|TRBJ1-5
CASSSSRAYNQPQHF
TGTGCCAGCAGCTCTTCTAGGGCATACAATCAGCCCCAGCATTTT
>TRBD1|NA|TRBV5-6|TRBJ1-3
CASSPGQDDFGNTIYF
TGTGCCAGCAGCCCGGGACAGGATGACTTCGGAAACACCATATATTTT
>NA|NA|TRBV7-8|TRBJ1-3
CASSSTYRTAGNTIYF
TGTGCCAGCAGCTCGACTTATAGGACGGCTGGAAACACCATATATTTT
>NA|NA|TRBV19|TRBJ2-2
CASSQVRTGELFF
TGTGCCAGTAGTCAAGTGCGCACCGGGGAGCTGTTTTTT
>NA|NA|TRBV7-9|TRBJ2-3
CASSLEGTGTDTQYF
TGTGCCAGCAGCTTAGAGGGGACTGGCACAGATACGCAGTATTTT
>TRBD2|NA|TRBV5-6|TRBJ2-3
CASSFGLAGTDTQYF
TGTGCCAGCAGCTTTGGACTAGCGGGAACAGATACGCAGTATTTT
>NA|few|TRBV7-9|TRBJ2-5
CASSQEETQYF
TGTGCCAGCAGCCAAGAAGAGACCCAGTACTTC
>TRBD2|NA|TRBV6-9|TRBJ2-2
CATPLRLAPPGELFF
TGTGCCACCCCCTTGAGACTAGCCCCTCCCGGGGAGCTGTTTTTT
>TRBD1|NA|TRBV5-6|TRBJ2-3
CASRRQGVQDTQYF
TGTGCCAGCAGGAGACAGGGGGTACAAGATACGCAGTATTTT
>TRBD2|NA|TRBV7-3|TRBJ2-1
CASSLAGGPNEQFF
TGTGCCAGCAGCTTAGCGGGGGGGCCCAATGAGCAGTTCTTC
>NA|once|TRBV27|TRBJ2-7
CASSLQWRYEQYF
TGTGCCAGCAGCCTCCAGTGGCGCTACGAGCAGTACTTC
>NA|NA|TRBV19|TRBJ1-5
CASSSSSRRTANQPQHF
TGTGCCAGTAGTTCCTCGTCCAGGAGGACGGCCAATCAGCCCCAGCATTTT
>NA|NA|TRBV4-2|TRBJ1-5
CASSQDDQPQHF
TGTGCCAGCAGCCAAGATGATCAGCCCCAGCATTTT
>NA|NA|TRBV27|TRBJ2-5
CASSLRGVGETQYF
TGTGCCAGCAGTTTAAGGGGGGTAGGAGAGACCCAGTACTTC
>TRBD1|NA|TRBV29-1|TRBJ2-2
CSVDTGGGGELFF
TGCAGCGTTGATACAGGGGGCGGCGGGGAGCTGTTTTTT
>NA|NA|TRBV7-6|TRBJ2-3
CASSLTFGGSTDTQYF
TGTGCCAGCAGCTTAACTTTTGGGGGATCCACAGATACGCAGTATTTT